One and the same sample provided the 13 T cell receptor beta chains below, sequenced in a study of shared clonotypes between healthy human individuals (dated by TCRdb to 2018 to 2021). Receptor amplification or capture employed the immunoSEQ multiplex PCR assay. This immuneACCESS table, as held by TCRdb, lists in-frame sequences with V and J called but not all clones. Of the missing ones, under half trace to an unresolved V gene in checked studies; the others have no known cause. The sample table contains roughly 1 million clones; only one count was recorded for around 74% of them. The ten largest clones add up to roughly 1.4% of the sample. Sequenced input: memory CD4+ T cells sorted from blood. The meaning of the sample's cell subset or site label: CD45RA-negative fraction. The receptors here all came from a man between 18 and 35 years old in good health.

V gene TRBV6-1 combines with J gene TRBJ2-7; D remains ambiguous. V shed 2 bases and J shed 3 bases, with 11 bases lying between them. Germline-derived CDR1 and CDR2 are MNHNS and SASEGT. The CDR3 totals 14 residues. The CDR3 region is CASSENEGHYEQYF. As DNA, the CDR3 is TGTGCCAGCAGTGAAAACGAAGGGCACTACGAGCAGTACTTC.

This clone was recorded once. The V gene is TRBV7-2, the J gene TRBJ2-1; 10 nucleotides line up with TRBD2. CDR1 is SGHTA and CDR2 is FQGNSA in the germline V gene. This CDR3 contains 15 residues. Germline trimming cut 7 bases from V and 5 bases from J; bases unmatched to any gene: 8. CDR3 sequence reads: CASKYVAGGDNEQFF. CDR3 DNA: TGTGCCAGCAAGTACGTAGCGGGAGGCGACAATGAGCAGTTCTTC.

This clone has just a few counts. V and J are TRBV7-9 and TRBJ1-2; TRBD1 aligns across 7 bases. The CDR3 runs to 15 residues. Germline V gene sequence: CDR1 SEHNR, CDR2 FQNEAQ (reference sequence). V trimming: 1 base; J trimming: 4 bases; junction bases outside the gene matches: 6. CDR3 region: CASSLEGGWGYGYTF. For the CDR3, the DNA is TGTGCCAGCAGCTTAGAAGGGGGCTGGGGCTATGGCTACACCTTC.

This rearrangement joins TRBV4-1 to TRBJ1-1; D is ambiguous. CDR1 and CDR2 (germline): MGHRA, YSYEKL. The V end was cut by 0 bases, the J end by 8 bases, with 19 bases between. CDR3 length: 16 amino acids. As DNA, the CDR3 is TGCGCCAGCAGCCAAGAGTACGGACTGACGGCAGCGGAAGCTTTCTTT. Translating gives CASSQEYGLTAAEAFF.

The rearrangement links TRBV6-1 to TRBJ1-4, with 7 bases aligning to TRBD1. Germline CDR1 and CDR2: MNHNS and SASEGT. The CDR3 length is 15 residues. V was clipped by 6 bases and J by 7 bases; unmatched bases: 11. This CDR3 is CASRSRDSGPEKLFF. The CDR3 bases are TGTGCCAGCAGAAGCCGGGACAGCGGGCCTGAAAAACTGTTTTTT.

DNA of the CDR3: TGTGCCAGCAGCTTTAAAGGACTAGCTATGGGGTCCTACGAGCAGTACTTC. This sequence encodes CASSFKGLAMGSYEQYF. The V gene is TRBV12-1, the J gene TRBJ2-7; TRBD2 reflects the table's D call only, with no check against the DNA. TRBV12-1 is shown as a pseudogene. CDR3 length: 17 residues.

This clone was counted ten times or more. The CDR3 here is CASSLPRTGVYEQYF. CDR3 bases: TGTGCCAGCAGTTTGCCCCGGACAGGGGTCTACGAGCAGTACTTC. The V and J genes are TRBV28 and TRBJ2-7, with TRBD1 matching over 9 bases. Germline V gene lookup returns CDR1 MDHEN and CDR2 SYDVKM. Unmatched junction bases numbered 6, after V lost 3 bases and J lost 3 bases. There are 15 residues in the CDR3.

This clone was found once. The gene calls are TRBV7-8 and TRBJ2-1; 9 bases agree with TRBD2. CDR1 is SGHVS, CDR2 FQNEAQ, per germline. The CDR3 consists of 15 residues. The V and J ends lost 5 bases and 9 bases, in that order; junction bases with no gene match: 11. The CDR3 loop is CASSRAGGEVGEQFF. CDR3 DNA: TGTGCCAGCAGCCGAGCGGGGGGCGAGGTCGGTGAGCAGTTCTTC.

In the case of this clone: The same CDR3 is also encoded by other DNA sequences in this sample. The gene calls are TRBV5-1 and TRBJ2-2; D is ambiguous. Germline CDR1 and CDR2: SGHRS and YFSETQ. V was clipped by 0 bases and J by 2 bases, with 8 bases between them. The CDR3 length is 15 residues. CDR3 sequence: CASSLARLNTGELFF. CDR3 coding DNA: TGCGCCAGCAGCTTGGCCCGTCTTAACACCGGGGAGCTGTTTTTT.

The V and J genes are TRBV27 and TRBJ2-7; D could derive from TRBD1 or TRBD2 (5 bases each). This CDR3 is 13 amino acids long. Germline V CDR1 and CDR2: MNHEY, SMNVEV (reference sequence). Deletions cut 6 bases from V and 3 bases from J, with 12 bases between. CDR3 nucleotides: TGTGCCAGCAGCAAGGGACGGAACTACGAGCAGTACTTC. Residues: CASSKGRNYEQYF.

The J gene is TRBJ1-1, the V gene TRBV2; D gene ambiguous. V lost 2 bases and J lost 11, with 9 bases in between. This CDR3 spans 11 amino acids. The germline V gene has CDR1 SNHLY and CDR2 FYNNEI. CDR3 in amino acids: CASSERAMAFF. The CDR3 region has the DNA TGTGCCAGCAGTGAACGGGCAATGGCTTTCTTT.

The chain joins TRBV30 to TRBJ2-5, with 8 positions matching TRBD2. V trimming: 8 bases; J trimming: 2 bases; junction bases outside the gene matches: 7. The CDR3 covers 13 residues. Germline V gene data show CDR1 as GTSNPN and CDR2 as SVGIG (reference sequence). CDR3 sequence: CAMGPGGQETQYF. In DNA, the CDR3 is TGTGCCATGGGACCGGGGGGGCAAGAGACCCAGTACTTC.

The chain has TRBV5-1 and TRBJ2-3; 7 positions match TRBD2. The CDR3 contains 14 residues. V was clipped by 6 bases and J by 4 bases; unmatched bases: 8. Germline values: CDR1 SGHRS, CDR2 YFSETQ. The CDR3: CASTPGGSSDTQYF. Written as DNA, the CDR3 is TGCGCCAGCACCCCGGGGGGTTCCTCAGATACGCAGTATTTT.